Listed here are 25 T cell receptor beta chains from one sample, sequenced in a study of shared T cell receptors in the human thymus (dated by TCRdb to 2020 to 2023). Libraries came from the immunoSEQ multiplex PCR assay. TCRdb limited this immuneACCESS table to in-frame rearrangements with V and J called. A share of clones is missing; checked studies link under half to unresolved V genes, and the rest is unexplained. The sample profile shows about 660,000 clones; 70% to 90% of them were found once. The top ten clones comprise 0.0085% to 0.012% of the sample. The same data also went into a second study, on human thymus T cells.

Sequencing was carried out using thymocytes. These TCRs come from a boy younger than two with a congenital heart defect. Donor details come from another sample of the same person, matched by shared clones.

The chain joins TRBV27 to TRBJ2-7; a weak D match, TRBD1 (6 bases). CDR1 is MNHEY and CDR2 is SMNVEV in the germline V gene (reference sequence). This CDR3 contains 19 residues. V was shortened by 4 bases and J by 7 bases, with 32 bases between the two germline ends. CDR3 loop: CASSSYGYGTEQGSGEQYF. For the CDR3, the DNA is TGTGCCAGCAGTTCTTACGGGTATGGTACCGAACAGGGTTCTGGGGAGCAGTACTTC.

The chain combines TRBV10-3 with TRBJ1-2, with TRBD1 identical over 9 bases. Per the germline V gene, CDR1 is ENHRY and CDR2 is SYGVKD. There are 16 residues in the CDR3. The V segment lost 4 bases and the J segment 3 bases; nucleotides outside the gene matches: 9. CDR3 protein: CAISVGAWDRDYGYTF. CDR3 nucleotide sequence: TGTGCCATCAGTGTGGGGGCCTGGGACAGGGACTATGGCTACACCTTC.

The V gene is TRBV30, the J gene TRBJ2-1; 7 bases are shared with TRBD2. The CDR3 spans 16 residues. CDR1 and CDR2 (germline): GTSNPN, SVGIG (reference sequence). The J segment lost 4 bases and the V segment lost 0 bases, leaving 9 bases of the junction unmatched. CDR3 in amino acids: CAWSVEAGVSYNEQFF. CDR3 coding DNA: TGTGCCTGGAGTGTAGAGGCGGGAGTGAGTTACAATGAGCAGTTCTTC.

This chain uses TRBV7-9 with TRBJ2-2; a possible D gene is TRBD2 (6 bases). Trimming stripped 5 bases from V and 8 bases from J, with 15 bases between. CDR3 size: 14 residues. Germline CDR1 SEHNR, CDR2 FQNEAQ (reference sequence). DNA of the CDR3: TGTGCCAGCAGCGACGCCTCCCGGGGGGGGGAGCTGTTTTTT. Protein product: CASSDASRGGELFF.

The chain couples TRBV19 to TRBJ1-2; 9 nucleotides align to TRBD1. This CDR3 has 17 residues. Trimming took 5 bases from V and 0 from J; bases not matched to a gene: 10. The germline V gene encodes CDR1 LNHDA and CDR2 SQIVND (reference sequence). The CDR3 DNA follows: TGTGCCAGTAGTGGCCGGGACAGGGAGTCTTCTAACTATGGCTACACCTTC. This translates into CASSGRDRESSNYGYTF. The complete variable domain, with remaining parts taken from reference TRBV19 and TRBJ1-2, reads DGGITQSPKYLFRKEGQNVTLSCEQNLNHDAMYWYRQDPGQGLRLIYYSQIVNDFQKGDIAEGYSVSREKKESFPLTVTSAQKNPTAFYLCASSGRDRESSNYGYTFGSGTRLTVV.

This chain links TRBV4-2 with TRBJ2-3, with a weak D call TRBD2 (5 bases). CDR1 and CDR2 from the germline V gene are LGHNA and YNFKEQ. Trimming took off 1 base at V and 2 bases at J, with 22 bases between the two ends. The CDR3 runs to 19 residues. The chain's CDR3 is CASSQGRSIAEIHTDTQYF. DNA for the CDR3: TGTGCCAGCAGCCAAGGGAGGAGTATTGCGGAGATCCACACAGATACGCAGTATTTT.

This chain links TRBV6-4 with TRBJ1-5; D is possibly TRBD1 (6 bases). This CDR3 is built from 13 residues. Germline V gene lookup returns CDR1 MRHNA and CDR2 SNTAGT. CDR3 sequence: CAAPGGGNQPQHF. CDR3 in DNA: TGTGCAGCCCCGGGGGGCGGCAATCAGCCCCAGCATTTT.

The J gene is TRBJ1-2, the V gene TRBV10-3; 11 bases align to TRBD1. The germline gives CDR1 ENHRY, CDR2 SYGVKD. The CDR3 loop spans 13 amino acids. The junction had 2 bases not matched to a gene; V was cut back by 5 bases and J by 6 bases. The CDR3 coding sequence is TGTGCCATCAGTAGGGACAGGGGGAATGGCTACACCTTC. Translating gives CAISRDRGNGYTF.

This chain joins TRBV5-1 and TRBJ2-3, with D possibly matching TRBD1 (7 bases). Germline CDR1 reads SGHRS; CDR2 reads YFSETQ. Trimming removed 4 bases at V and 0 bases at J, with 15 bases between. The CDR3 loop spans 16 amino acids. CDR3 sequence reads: CASSPFGGQSTDTQYF. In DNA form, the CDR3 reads TGCGCCAGCAGCCCCTTCGGGGGACAGAGCACAGATACGCAGTATTTT.

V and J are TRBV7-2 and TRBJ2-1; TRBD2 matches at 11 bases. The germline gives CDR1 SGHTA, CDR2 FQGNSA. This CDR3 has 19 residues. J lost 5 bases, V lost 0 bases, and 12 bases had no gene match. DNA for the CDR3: TGTGCCAGCAGCTTAGCCCGATACCCCGGGACTAGCGGCAACAATGAGCAGTTCTTC. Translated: CASSLARYPGTSGNNEQFF.

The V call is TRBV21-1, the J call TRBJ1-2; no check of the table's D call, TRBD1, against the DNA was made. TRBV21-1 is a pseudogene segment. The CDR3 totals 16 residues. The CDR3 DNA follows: TGTGCCAGCAGCAAAGGGGGGGACAGGGAAGATTATGGCTACACCTTC. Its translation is CASSKGGDREDYGYTF.

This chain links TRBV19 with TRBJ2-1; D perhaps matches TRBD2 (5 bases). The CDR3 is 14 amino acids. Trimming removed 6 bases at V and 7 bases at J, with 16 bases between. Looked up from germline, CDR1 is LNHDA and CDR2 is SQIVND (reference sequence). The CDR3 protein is CASRGRSGKNEQFF. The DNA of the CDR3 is TGTGCCAGTAGGGGGAGATCGGGAAAAAATGAGCAGTTCTTC.

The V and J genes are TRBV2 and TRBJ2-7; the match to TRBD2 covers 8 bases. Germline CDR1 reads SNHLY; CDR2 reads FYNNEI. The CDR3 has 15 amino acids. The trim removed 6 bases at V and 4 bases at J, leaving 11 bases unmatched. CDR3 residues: CASSGRTSHRYEQYF. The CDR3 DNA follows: TGTGCCAGCAGCGGACGGACTAGCCATAGGTACGAGCAGTACTTC.

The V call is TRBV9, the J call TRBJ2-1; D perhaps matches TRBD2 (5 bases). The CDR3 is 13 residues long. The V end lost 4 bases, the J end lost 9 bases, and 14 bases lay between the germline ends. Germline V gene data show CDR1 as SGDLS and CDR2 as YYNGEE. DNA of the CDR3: TGTGCCAGCAGCCAGAGCTGGAGCGGTGAGCAGTTCTTC. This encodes CASSQSWSGEQFF.

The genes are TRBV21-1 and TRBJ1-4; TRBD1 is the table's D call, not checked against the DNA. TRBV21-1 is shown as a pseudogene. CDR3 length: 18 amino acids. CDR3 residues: CASSKASPTVPTNEKLFF. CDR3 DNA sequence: TGTGCCAGCAGCAAAGCGTCCCCGACAGTTCCAACTAATGAAAAACTGTTTTTT.

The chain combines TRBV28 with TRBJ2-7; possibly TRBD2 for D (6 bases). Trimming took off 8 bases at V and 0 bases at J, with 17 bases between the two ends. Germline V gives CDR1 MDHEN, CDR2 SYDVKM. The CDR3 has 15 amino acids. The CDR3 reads CASAWSGGYSYEQYF. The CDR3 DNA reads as TGTGCCAGCGCTTGGTCCGGAGGGTACTCCTACGAGCAGTACTTC.

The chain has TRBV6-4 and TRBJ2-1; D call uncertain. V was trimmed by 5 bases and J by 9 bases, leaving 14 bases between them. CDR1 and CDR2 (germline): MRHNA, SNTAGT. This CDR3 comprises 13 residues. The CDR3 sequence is CASSLDFQTEQFF. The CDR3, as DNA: TGTGCCAGCAGTTTAGACTTCCAGACTGAGCAGTTCTTC.

The CDR3 loop reads CASSVSGTQYF. In DNA, the CDR3 is TGTGCCAGCAGCGTCAGCGGGACGCAGTACTTC. The gene calls are TRBV11-2 and TRBJ2-7; 7 bases align to TRBD2. After removal of 5 bases from V and 9 bases from J, the junction contained 4 bases not matched to a gene. This CDR3 spans 11 amino acids. CDR1 is SGHAT, CDR2 FQNNGV, per germline.

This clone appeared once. DNA for the CDR3: TGTGCCAGCACCATGGACAGGGGCAATCAGCCCCAGCATTTT. Its translation is CASTMDRGNQPQHF. The chain couples TRBV7-2 to TRBJ1-5; 8 bases agree with TRBD1. The CDR3 extends over 14 amino acids. V gave up 7 bases and J gave up 2 bases; unmatched junction bases: 4. Germline CDR1 and CDR2: SGHTA and FQGNSA.

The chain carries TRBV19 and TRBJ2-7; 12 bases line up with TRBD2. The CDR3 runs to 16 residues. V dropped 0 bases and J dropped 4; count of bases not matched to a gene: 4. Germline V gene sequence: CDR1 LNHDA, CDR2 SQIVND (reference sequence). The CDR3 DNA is TGTGCCAGTAGTATAGATTTGACTAGCGGGAGATACGAGCAGTACTTC. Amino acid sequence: CASSIDLTSGRYEQYF. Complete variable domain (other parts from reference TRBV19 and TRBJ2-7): DGGITQSPKYLFRKEGQNVTLSCEQNLNHDAMYWYRQDPGQGLRLIYYSQIVNDFQKGDIAEGYSVSREKKESFPLTVTSAQKNPTAFYLCASSIDLTSGRYEQYFGPGTRLTVT.

The CDR3, as DNA: TGTGCCAGCAGCCCCAGGGGCCCCAGGTGGTCCTACGAGCAGTACTTC. This encodes CASSPRGPRWSYEQYF. The chain couples TRBV4-2 to TRBJ2-7; D possibly corresponds to TRBD1 (6 bases). The CDR3 is made up of 16 amino acids. The V end was cut by 4 bases, the J end by 1 base, with 17 bases between. Germline V gives CDR1 LGHNA, CDR2 YNFKEQ.

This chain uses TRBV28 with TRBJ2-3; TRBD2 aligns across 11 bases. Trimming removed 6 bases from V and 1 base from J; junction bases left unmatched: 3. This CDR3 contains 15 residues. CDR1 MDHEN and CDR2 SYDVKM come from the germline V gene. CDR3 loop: CASRIAGGGTDTQYF. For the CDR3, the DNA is TGTGCCAGCAGAATAGCGGGAGGGGGCACAGATACGCAGTATTTT.

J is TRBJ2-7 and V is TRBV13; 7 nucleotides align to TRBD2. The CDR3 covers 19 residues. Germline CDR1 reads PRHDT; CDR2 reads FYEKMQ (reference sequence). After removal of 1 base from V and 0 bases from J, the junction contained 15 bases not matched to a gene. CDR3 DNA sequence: TGTGCCAGCAGCTTAGTAGTATCCATGGAGCGGGGAAGCTCCTACGAGCAGTACTTC. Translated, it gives CASSLVVSMERGSSYEQYF.

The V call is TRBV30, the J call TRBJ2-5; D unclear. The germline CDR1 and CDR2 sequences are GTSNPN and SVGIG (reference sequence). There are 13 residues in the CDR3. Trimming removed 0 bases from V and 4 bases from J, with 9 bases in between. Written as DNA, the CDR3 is TGTGCCTGGAGTGTCCAATCCCCAGAGACCCAGTACTTC. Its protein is CAWSVQSPETQYF.

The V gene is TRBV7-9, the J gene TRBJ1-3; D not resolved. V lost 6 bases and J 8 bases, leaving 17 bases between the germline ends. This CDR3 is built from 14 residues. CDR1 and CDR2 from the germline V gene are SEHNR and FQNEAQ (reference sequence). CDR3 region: CASRSGGPRDTIYF. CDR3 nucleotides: TGTGCCAGCAGATCGGGAGGCCCGAGGGACACCATATATTTT.